The rows below give T cell receptor beta chains drawn from one sample of a study of blood T cell repertoires in COVID-19. Libraries were prepared by immunoSEQ multiplex PCR; TCRdb keeps only in-frame clonotypes and omits some of them. The data contain 150,000 to 200,000 clones, roughly 88% of them singletons. Sequencing was performed on PBMCs or T cells enriched from blood (not recorded which). The receptors here all came from a man over 45 who had recovered from COVID-19. Both conserved end residues are trimmed from each CDR3. The order of the fields is CDR3 length, V gene, clone size, J gene, CDR3 protein. Where a row states a size, it is once, few, many or the class of an expanded clone; other rows omit it.

cdr3_length: 13; v_call: TRBV5-1; clone_size: NA; j_call: TRBJ1-2; cdr3_aa: ASSLEGQGVLGYT
cdr3_length: 11; v_call: TRBV5-1; clone_size: NA; j_call: TRBJ1-5; cdr3_aa: ASSLRGTQPQH
cdr3_length: 13; v_call: TRBV6-5; clone_size: NA; j_call: TRBJ1-1; cdr3_aa: ASSSGTGTNTEAF
cdr3_length: 13; v_call: TRBV4-1; clone_size: once; j_call: TRBJ1-1; cdr3_aa: ASSQNGQRNTEAF
cdr3_length: 13; v_call: TRBV5-5; clone_size: NA; j_call: TRBJ1-1; cdr3_aa: ASSPTDRDNTEAF
cdr3_length: 14; v_call: TRBV10-3; clone_size: few; j_call: TRBJ2-7; cdr3_aa: AIRTSGGAGSYEQY
cdr3_length: 16; v_call: TRBV5-6; clone_size: few; j_call: TRBJ2-2; cdr3_aa: ASSLRQVGASNTGELF
cdr3_length: 11; v_call: TRBV12-3/TRBV12-4; clone_size: many; j_call: TRBJ1-1; cdr3_aa: ASKRSGDTEAF
cdr3_length: 13; v_call: TRBV5-1; clone_size: once; j_call: TRBJ2-2; cdr3_aa: ASSLRASAAGELF
cdr3_length: 11; v_call: TRBV12-3/TRBV12-4; clone_size: NA; j_call: TRBJ1-2; cdr3_aa: ASSPIQGNGYT
cdr3_length: 13; v_call: TRBV20-1; clone_size: NA; j_call: TRBJ1-2; cdr3_aa: SASANRGRRRGYT
cdr3_length: 16; v_call: TRBV4-2; clone_size: once; j_call: TRBJ2-3; cdr3_aa: ASSQVWTSGGRTDTQY
cdr3_length: 10; v_call: TRBV6-4; clone_size: NA; j_call: TRBJ1-2; cdr3_aa: ASSSPNYGYT
cdr3_length: 12; v_call: TRBV6-5; clone_size: NA; j_call: TRBJ2-7; cdr3_aa: ASSPHGQSYEQY
cdr3_length: 14; v_call: TRBV6-2/TRBV6-3; clone_size: NA; j_call: TRBJ2-7; cdr3_aa: ASSERRGGAAGEQY
cdr3_length: 13; v_call: TRBV7-2; clone_size: NA; j_call: TRBJ1-5; cdr3_aa: ASSFRDRSNQPQH
cdr3_length: 12; v_call: TRBV5-4; clone_size: NA; j_call: TRBJ2-3; cdr3_aa: ASSLAIQGAAQY
cdr3_length: 12; v_call: TRBV2; clone_size: once; j_call: TRBJ1-2; cdr3_aa: ASSEDRARGGYT
cdr3_length: 16; v_call: TRBV2; clone_size: NA; j_call: TRBJ1-5; cdr3_aa: ASSEAPQGRQGGQPQH
cdr3_length: 13; v_call: TRBV27; clone_size: NA; j_call: TRBJ1-6; cdr3_aa: ASSSSWGGKSPLH
cdr3_length: 11; v_call: TRBV6-6; clone_size: few; j_call: TRBJ2-7; cdr3_aa: ASTKGGRYEQY
cdr3_length: 13; v_call: TRBV6-5; clone_size: NA; j_call: TRBJ1-5; cdr3_aa: ASGGTGGKNQPQH
cdr3_length: 15; v_call: TRBV4-1; clone_size: NA; j_call: TRBJ1-5; cdr3_aa: ASSQDYRDIPVQPQH
cdr3_length: 11; v_call: TRBV20-1; clone_size: NA; j_call: TRBJ2-1; cdr3_aa: SASRLPRDEQF
cdr3_length: 12; v_call: TRBV19; clone_size: NA; j_call: TRBJ2-2; cdr3_aa: ASSIDGTSGELF
cdr3_length: 15; v_call: TRBV15; clone_size: NA; j_call: TRBJ1-2; cdr3_aa: ATSREGGTANTYGYT
cdr3_length: 14; v_call: TRBV18; clone_size: NA; j_call: TRBJ2-7; cdr3_aa: ASSPPAGGIPYEQY
cdr3_length: 12; v_call: TRBV5-5; clone_size: NA; j_call: TRBJ2-2; cdr3_aa: ASSGTPNTGELF
cdr3_length: 12; v_call: TRBV28; clone_size: NA; j_call: TRBJ2-7; cdr3_aa: ASSLGGQAYEQY
cdr3_length: 14; v_call: TRBV28; clone_size: NA; j_call: TRBJ2-7; cdr3_aa: ASSLSPGAGTYEQY
cdr3_length: 13; v_call: TRBV30; clone_size: NA; j_call: TRBJ1-2; cdr3_aa: AWRDEGALAYGYT
cdr3_length: 13; v_call: TRBV6-5; clone_size: NA; j_call: TRBJ1-1; cdr3_aa: ASSYSRGGNTEAF
cdr3_length: 9; v_call: TRBV20-1; clone_size: NA; j_call: TRBJ2-7; cdr3_aa: SASVGYEQY
cdr3_length: 11; v_call: TRBV5-4; clone_size: NA; j_call: TRBJ2-3; cdr3_aa: ASSLEAGDTQY
cdr3_length: 12; v_call: TRBV10-2; clone_size: NA; j_call: TRBJ2-2; cdr3_aa: ASVGQENTGELF
cdr3_length: 13; v_call: TRBV18; clone_size: NA; j_call: TRBJ2-6; cdr3_aa: ASSPAVTGANVLT
cdr3_length: 9; v_call: TRBV19; clone_size: few; j_call: TRBJ2-1; cdr3_aa: ATQSYNEQF
cdr3_length: 13; v_call: TRBV5-4; clone_size: NA; j_call: TRBJ1-4; cdr3_aa: ASSPAGRGREKLF
cdr3_length: 12; v_call: TRBV3-1/TRBV3-2; clone_size: NA; j_call: TRBJ1-1; cdr3_aa: ASSRYRGNTEAF
cdr3_length: 10; v_call: TRBV5-6; clone_size: NA; j_call: TRBJ1-1; cdr3_aa: ASSRVSQRAF
cdr3_length: 13; v_call: TRBV2; clone_size: NA; j_call: TRBJ1-6; cdr3_aa: ASRGTGVPNSPLH
cdr3_length: 11; v_call: TRBV7-8; clone_size: NA; j_call: TRBJ2-3; cdr3_aa: ASSGQSTDTQY
cdr3_length: 11; v_call: TRBV14; clone_size: NA; j_call: TRBJ1-1; cdr3_aa: ASSWRVDAEAF
cdr3_length: 11; v_call: TRBV6-5; clone_size: NA; j_call: TRBJ1-1; cdr3_aa: ASRPVGGLGAF
cdr3_length: 10; v_call: TRBV29-1; clone_size: NA; j_call: TRBJ1-5; cdr3_aa: SVGGGGQPQH
cdr3_length: 10; v_call: TRBV5-1; clone_size: NA; j_call: TRBJ2-4; cdr3_aa: ASSRTGQGLD
cdr3_length: 13; v_call: TRBV6-5; clone_size: NA; j_call: TRBJ1-1; cdr3_aa: ASSRTGTGSLSAF
cdr3_length: 13; v_call: TRBV5-1; clone_size: NA; j_call: TRBJ1-4; cdr3_aa: ASSPTTAGIEKLF
cdr3_length: 13; v_call: TRBV7-9; clone_size: NA; j_call: TRBJ1-4; cdr3_aa: ASTPAGRGNEKLF
cdr3_length: 14; v_call: TRBV6-5; clone_size: NA; j_call: TRBJ2-3; cdr3_aa: ASSYGAGASTDTQY
cdr3_length: 14; v_call: TRBV5-1; clone_size: NA; j_call: TRBJ2-1; cdr3_aa: ASSSKGQGVYSEQF
cdr3_length: 13; v_call: TRBV5-1; clone_size: few; j_call: TRBJ1-4; cdr3_aa: ASSSYGTGVEKLF